These 9 T cell receptor beta chains share one sample of origin, sequenced in a study of beta chain features in type 1 diabetes. Every bit of the isolated RNA underwent reverse transcription, so sequencing read expressed TCRB transcripts. Sequencing used immunoSEQ multiplex PCR; TCRdb keeps in-frame clones, though not all of them. The sample has hundreds of thousands of clones, 10% to 15% seen once. The sequenced sample consisted of naive CD4+ T cells from blood. The receptors were sampled from a man aged 18 to 30 in good health.

The chain carries TRBV5-8 and TRBJ1-5, with D possibly matching TRBD1 (6 bases). The V end lost 3 bases, the J end lost 4 bases, and 8 bases lay between the germline ends. This CDR3 region has 13 residues. Germline CDR1 reads SGHTS; CDR2 reads YDEGEE. The CDR3 here is CASSYGQNQPQHF. CDR3 coding DNA: TGTGCCAGCAGCTACGGACAGAATCAGCCCCAGCATTTT. The full variable domain, in which reference TRBV5-8 and TRBJ1-5 provide the parts outside the CDR3, is EAGVTQSPTHLIKTRGQQATLRCSPISGHTSVYWYQQALGLGLQFLLWYDEGEERNRGNFPPRFSGRQFPNYSSELNVNALELEDSALYLCASSYGQNQPQHFGDGTRLSIL.

This clone was counted between two and nine times. Compared with germline, one end of the junction differs, possibly owing to a read error. The CDR3 coding sequence is TGTGCTAGCAGCTTACAGGGCGATGAGCAGTTCTTC. Protein product: CASSLQGDEQFF. This sequence joins TRBV7-7 and TRBJ2-1; maybe TRBD1 (6 bases). From germline, CDR1 is SSHAT and CDR2 FNYEAQ (reference sequence). This CDR3 comprises 12 residues.

This chain links TRBV5-4 with TRBJ2-5; TRBD2 agrees at 8 bases. TRBJ2-7 matches the DNA end more closely, so the J call is doubtful. The CDR3 is made up of 15 amino acids. Germline assignment: CDR1 SGHNT and CDR2 YYREEE (reference sequence). The CDR3 nucleotides read TGTGCCAGCAGCTCTGACAGCGGGAGAGCACACGAGCAGTACTTC. Translation gives CASSSDSGRAHEQYF.

Of note for this clone: The junction does not match germline at one end; this may be a read error. The V and J genes are TRBV14 and TRBJ2-6; a possible D gene is TRBD2 (6 bases). The CDR3 has 15 residues. The germline V gene encodes CDR1 SGHDN and CDR2 FVKESK. CDR3 in amino acids: CAGSLGGAGANVLTF. The DNA for the CDR3 is TGTGCCGGCAGCCTAGGAGGGGCTGGGGCCAACGTCCTGACTTTC.

The chain has TRBV9 and TRBJ2-6; 9 positions agree with TRBD1. The CDR3 covers 16 residues. V trimming: 4 bases; J trimming: 3 bases; junction bases outside the gene matches: 5. The germline V gene encodes CDR1 SGDLS and CDR2 YYNGEE. Here the CDR3 reads CASSPTGGFGANVLTF. The CDR3 DNA reads as TGTGCCAGCAGCCCAACAGGGGGCTTTGGGGCCAACGTCCTGACTTTC. Looking up the rest from reference TRBV9 and TRBJ2-6 gives the full variable domain: DSGVTQTPKHLITATGQRVTLRCSPRSGDLSVYWYQQSLDQGLQFLIQYYNGEERAKGNILERFSAQQFPDLHSELNLSSLELGDSALYFCASSPTGGFGANVLTFGAGSRLTVL.

V gene TRBV9 combines with J gene TRBJ1-1, with D hard to call. Deletions cut 3 bases from V and 1 base from J, with 10 bases between. The CDR3 spans 14 residues. Germline loops: CDR1 SGDLS, CDR2 YYNGEE. The CDR3 here is CASSARRENTEAFF. The CDR3 nucleotides read TGTGCCAGCAGCGCAAGACGGGAGAACACTGAAGCTTTCTTT.

The genes are TRBV30 and TRBJ2-7; D not certain. This CDR3 spans 11 amino acids. V was shortened by 0 bases and J by 7 bases, with 7 bases between the two germline ends. The germline gives CDR1 GTSNPN, CDR2 SVGIG (reference sequence). The CDR3 region is CAWSVSYEQYF. Written as DNA, the CDR3 is TGTGCCTGGAGTGTATCGTATGAGCAGTACTTC.

This clone was counted a few times. CDR3 sequence (DNA): TGTGCCTGGAGTGCACGCGGGACAGCCTACACCGGGGAGCTGTTTTTT. Encoded protein: CAWSARGTAYTGELFF. The rearrangement joins TRBV30 to TRBJ2-2, with TRBD1 as a possible D gene (7 bases). Trimming removed 1 base from V and 3 bases from J, with 15 bases in between. This CDR3 is built from 16 residues. Germline CDR1 is GTSNPN and CDR2 is SVGIG (reference sequence).

This chain links TRBV5-4 with TRBJ1-3, with D unresolved. The length of the CDR3 is 15 residues. V was trimmed by 0 bases and J by 0 bases, leaving 7 bases between them. Germline values: CDR1 SGHNT, CDR2 YYREEE (reference sequence). CDR3 DNA: TGTGCCAGCAGCTTGGCTGGGCTCTCTGGAAACACCATATATTTT. Its protein product is CASSLAGLSGNTIYF.